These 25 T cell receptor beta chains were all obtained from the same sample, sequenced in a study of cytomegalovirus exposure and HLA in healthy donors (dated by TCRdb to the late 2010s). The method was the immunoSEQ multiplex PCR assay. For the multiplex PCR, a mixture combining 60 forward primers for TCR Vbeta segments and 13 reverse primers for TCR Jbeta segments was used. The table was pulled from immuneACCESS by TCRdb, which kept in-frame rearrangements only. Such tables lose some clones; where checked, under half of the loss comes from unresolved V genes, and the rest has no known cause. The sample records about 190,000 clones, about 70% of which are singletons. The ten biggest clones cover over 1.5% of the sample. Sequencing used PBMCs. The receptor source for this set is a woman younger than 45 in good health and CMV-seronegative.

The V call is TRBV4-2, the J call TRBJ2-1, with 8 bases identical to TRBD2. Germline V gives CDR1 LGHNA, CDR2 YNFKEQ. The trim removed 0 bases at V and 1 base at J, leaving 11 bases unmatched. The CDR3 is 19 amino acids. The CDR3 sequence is CASSQDRLAGLQSYNEQFF. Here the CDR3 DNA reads TGTGCCAGCAGCCAAGATCGATTAGCGGGACTACAATCCTACAATGAGCAGTTCTTC.

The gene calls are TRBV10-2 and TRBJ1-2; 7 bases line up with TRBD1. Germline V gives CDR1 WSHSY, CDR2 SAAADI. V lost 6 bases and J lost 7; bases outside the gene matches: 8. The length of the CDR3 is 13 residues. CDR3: CASRATGFGGYTF. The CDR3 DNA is TGCGCCAGCAGGGCGACAGGGTTTGGTGGCTACACCTTC.

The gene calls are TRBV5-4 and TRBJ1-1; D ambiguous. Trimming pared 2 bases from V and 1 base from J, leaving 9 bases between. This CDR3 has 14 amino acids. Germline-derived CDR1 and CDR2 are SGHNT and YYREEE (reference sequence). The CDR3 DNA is TGTGCCAGCAGCTTCGGGGTGCGGAACACTGAAGCTTTCTTT. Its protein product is CASSFGVRNTEAFF. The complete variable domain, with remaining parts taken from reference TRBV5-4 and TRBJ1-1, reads ETGVTQSPTHLIKTRGQQVTLRCSSQSGHNTVSWYQQALGQGPQFIFQYYREEENGRGNFPPRFSGLQFPNYSSELNVNALELDDSALYLCASSFGVRNTEAFFGQGTRLTVV.

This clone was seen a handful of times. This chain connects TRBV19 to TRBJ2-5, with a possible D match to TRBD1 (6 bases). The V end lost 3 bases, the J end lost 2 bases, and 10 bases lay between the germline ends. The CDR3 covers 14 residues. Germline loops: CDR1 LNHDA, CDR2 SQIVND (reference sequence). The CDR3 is CASSIYGTQETQYF. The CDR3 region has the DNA TGTGCCAGTAGTATTTATGGGACACAAGAGACCCAGTACTTC.

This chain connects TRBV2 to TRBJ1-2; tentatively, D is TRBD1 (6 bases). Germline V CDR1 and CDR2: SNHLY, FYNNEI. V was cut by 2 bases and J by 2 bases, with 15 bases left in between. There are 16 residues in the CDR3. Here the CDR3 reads CASSESSRQANYGYTF. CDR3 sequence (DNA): TGTGCCAGCAGTGAATCTTCTAGACAGGCCAACTATGGCTACACCTTC.

CDR3 sequence reads: CASRPGGGNNQPQHF. DNA of the CDR3: TGTGCCAGCAGGCCGGGAGGGGGGAACAATCAGCCCCAGCATTTT. The chain employs TRBV6-1 and TRBJ1-5, with a possible D match to TRBD1 (6 bases). The V end lost 6 bases, the J end lost 3 bases, and 15 bases lay between the germline ends. Germline V lookup: CDR1 MNHNS, CDR2 SASEGT. The CDR3 spans 15 residues.

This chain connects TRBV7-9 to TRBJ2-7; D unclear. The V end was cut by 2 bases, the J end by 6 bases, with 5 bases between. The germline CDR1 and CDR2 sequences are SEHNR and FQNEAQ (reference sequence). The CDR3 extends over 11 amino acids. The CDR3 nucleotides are TGTGCCAGCAGCTTACTCCTCGAGCAGTACTTC. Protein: CASSLLLEQYF.

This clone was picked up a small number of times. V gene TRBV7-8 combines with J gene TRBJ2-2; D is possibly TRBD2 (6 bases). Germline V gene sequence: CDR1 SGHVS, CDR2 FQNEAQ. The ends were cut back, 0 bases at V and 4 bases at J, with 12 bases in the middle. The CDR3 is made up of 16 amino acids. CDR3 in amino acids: CASSLAGGVSTGELFF. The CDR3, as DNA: TGTGCCAGCAGCTTAGCCGGGGGTGTGAGCACCGGGGAGCTGTTTTTT.

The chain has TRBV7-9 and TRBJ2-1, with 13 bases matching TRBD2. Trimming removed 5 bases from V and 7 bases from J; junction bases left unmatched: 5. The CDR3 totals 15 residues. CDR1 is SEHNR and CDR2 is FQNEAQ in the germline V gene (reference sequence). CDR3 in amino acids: CASSIGLAGANEQFF. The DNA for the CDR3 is TGTGCCAGCAGCATTGGACTAGCGGGGGCTAATGAGCAGTTCTTC. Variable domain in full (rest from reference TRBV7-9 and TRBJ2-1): DTGVSQNPRHKITKRGQNVTFRCDPISEHNRLYWYRQTLGQGPEFLTYFQNEAQLEKSRLLSDRFSAERPKGSFSTLEIQRTEQGDSAMYLCASSIGLAGANEQFFGPGTRLTVL.

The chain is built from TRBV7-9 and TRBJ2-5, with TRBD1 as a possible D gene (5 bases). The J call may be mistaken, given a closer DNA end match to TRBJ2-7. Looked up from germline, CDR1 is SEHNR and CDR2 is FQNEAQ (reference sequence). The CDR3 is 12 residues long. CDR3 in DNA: TGTGCCAGCAGCTACGACAGCTACGAGCAGTACTTC. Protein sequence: CASSYDSYEQYF.

The CDR3, as DNA: TGTGCCAGCACCGATACTGGACAGGGAAATTCACCCCTCCACTTT. This translates into CASTDTGQGNSPLHF. The chain links TRBV7-9 to TRBJ1-6, with 8 bases matching TRBD1. This CDR3 contains 15 residues. The trim removed 7 bases at V and 7 bases at J, leaving 9 bases unmatched. Germline loops: CDR1 SEHNR, CDR2 FQNEAQ (reference sequence).

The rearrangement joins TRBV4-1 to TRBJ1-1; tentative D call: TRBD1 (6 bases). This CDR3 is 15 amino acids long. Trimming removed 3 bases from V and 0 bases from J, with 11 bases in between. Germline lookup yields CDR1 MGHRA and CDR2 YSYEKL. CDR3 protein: CASSHLQGLNTEAFF. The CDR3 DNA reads TGCGCCAGCAGCCACCTACAGGGATTGAACACTGAAGCTTTCTTT.

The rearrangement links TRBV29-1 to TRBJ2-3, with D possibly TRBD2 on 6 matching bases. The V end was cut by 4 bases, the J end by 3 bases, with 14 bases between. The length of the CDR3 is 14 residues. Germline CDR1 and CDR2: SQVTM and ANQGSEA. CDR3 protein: CSVGASVITDTQYF. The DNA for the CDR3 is TGCAGCGTTGGGGCTAGCGTCATAACAGATACGCAGTATTTT.

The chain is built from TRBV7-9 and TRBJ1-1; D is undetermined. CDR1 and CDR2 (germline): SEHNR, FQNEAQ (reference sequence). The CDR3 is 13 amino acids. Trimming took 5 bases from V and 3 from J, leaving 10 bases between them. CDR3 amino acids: CASSPRGDTEAFF. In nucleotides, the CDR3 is TGTGCCAGCAGCCCCCGGGGAGACACTGAAGCTTTCTTT.

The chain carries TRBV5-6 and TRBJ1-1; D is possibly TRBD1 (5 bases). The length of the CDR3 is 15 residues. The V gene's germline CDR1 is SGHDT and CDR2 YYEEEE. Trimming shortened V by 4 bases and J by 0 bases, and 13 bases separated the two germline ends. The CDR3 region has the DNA TGTGCCAGCAGCCTGGAGGAGGGGATGAACACTGAAGCTTTCTTT. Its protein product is CASSLEEGMNTEAFF.

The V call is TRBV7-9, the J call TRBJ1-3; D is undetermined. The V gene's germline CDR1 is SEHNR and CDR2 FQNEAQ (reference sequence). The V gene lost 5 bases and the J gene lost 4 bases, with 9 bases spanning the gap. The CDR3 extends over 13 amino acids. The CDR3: CASSADMGNTIYF. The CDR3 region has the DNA TGTGCCAGCAGCGCCGACATGGGAAACACCATATATTTT.

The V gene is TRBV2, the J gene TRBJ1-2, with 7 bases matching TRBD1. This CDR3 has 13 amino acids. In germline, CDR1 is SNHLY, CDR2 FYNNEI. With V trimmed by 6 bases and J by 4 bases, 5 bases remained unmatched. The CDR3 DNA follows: TGTGCCAGCAGGGAAAGGGGGCTCTATGGCTACACCTTC. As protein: CASRERGLYGYTF.

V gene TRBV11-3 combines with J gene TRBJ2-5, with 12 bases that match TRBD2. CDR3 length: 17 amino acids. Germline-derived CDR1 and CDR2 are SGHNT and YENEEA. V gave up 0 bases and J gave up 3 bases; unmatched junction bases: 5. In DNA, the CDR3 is TGTGCCAGCAGCTTAGATTCTAGCGGGGGGGCTGAAGAGACCCAGTACTTC. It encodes CASSLDSSGGAEETQYF.

CDR3 in amino acids: CASSLAASGRVNEQFF. CDR3 DNA sequence: TGTGCCAGCAGCTTAGCTGCTAGCGGGAGAGTTAATGAGCAGTTCTTC. The V call is TRBV7-9, the J call TRBJ2-1, with TRBD2 matching 10 bases. The germline V gene has CDR1 SEHNR and CDR2 FQNEAQ (reference sequence). The CDR3 spans 16 residues. V lost 0 bases and J lost 7; bases outside the gene matches: 6.

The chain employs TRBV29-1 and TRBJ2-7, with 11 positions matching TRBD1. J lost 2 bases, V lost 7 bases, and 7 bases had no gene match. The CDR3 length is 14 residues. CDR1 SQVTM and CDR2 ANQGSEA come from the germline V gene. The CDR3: CSARDRGDTYEQYF. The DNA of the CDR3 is TGCAGCGCTAGGGACAGGGGGGACACCTACGAGCAGTACTTC.

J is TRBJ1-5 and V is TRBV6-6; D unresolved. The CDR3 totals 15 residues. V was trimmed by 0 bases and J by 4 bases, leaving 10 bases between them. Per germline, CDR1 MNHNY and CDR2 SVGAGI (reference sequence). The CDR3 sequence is CASSYSYVTNQPQHF. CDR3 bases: TGTGCCAGCAGTTACTCGTACGTCACAAATCAGCCCCAGCATTTT.

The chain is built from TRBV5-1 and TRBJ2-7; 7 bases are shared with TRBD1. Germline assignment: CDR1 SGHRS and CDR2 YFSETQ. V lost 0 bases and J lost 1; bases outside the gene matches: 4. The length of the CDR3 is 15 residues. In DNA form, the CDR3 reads TGCGCCAGCAGCTTGGAGCCAGGGGGATCCTACGAGCAGTACTTC. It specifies CASSLEPGGSYEQYF.

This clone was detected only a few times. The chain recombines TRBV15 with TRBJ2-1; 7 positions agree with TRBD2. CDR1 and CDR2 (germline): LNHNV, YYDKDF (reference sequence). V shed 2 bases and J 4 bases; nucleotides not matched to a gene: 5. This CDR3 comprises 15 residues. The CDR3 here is CATSRRAGDYNEQFF. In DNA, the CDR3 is TGTGCCACCAGCAGACGTGCGGGGGATTACAATGAGCAGTTCTTC. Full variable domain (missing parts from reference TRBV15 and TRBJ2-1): DAMVIQNPRYQVTQFGKPVTLSCSQTLNHNVMYWYQQKSSQAPKLLFHYYDKDFNNEADTPDNFQSRRPNTSFCFLDIRSPGLGDTAMYLCATSRRAGDYNEQFFGPGTRLTVL.

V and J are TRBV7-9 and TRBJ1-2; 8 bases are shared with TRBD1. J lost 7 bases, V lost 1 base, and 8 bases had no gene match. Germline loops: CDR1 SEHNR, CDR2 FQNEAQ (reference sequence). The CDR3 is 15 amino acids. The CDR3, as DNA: TGTGCCAGCAGCTTAGTTCGACAGGGGTTAGGTGGCTACACCTTC. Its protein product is CASSLVRQGLGGYTF. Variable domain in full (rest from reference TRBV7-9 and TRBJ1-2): DTGVSQNPRHKITKRGQNVTFRCDPISEHNRLYWYRQTLGQGPEFLTYFQNEAQLEKSRLLSDRFSAERPKGSFSTLEIQRTEQGDSAMYLCASSLVRQGLGGYTFGSGTRLTVV.

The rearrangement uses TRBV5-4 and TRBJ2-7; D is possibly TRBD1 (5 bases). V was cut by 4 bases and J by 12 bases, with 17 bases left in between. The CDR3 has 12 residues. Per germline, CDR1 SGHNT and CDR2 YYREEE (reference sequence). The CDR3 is CASSGATDRLYF. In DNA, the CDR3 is TGTGCCAGCAGCGGTGCGACAGATCGTTTGTACTTC. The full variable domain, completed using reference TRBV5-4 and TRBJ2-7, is ETGVTQSPTHLIKTRGQQVTLRCSSQSGHNTVSWYQQALGQGPQFIFQYYREEENGRGNFPPRFSGLQFPNYSSELNVNALELDDSALYLCASSGATDRLYFGPGTRLTVT.